This TCR beta chain emerged from a study of T cells in localized non-small cell lung cancer. Regarding the study as a whole: Elevated circulating T cell density in blood was associated with longer overall survival. Adjacent lung was found to contain a median about 50 of the top 100 tumor clones.

The method was immunoSEQ multiplex PCR; TCRdb's version includes in-frame clones alone and lacks a portion of them. The sample consists of 1,500 to 2,500 clones, more than 25% of them appearing once. Concerning this clone itself: Its antigen is undetermined.

Germline V gene sequence: CDR1 SNHLY, CDR2 FYNNEI. V was clipped by 7 bases and J by 1 base, with 15 bases between them. CDR3 length: 15 residues. The source is a male donor older than 55 with stage I squamous cell lung carcinoma. J is TRBJ2-3 and V is TRBV2; weak D call: TRBD2 (5 bases). The specimen was lung tumor tissue, collected before any cancer treatment. Here the CDR3 reads CASTEGDWGTDTQYF. The CDR3 nucleotides are TGTGCCAGCACCGAGGGAGACTGGGGCACAGATACGCAGTATTTT.